A selection of T cell receptor beta chains follows, all from one sample in a study of response to subunit inactivated influenza vaccine. Using its own MiXCR run on the RT-PCR reads, TCRdb lists one record per CDR3 protein. The sample shows about 160,000 distinct CDR3 sequences, approximately 10% of them seen only once. The material sequenced was non-naive T cells sorted from PBMCs, taken roughly 6 weeks after vaccination. Receptors originate from a man aged 50 to 60 who received an inactivated influenza vaccine. The CDR3 runs from the conserved cysteine through the conserved F or W. Fields, in order: clone size, D gene, V gene, J gene, CDR3 DNA, CDR3 protein. The D gene is left open where the match is weak. Clone size is not always given. Where it is, it says once, few, many or a class for expanded clones.

clone size: few; D gene: .; V gene: TRBV4-2; J gene: TRBJ1-2; CDR3 DNA: TGTGCCAGCAGCCAGGGTGAGGTTGGCTACACCTTC; CDR3 protein: CASSQGEVGYTF
clone size: .; D gene: .; V gene: TRBV3-1; J gene: TRBJ2-1; CDR3 DNA: TGTGCCAGCAGCCGGAACAGGGTCCGTGAGCAGTTCTTC; CDR3 protein: CASSRNRVREQFF
clone size: many; D gene: .; V gene: TRBV7-2; J gene: TRBJ1-3; CDR3 DNA: TGTGCCAGCAGCCCTGGTTTCTCTGGAAACACCATATATTTT; CDR3 protein: CASSPGFSGNTIYF
clone size: many; D gene: .; V gene: TRBV12-3/TRBV12-4; J gene: TRBJ1-1; CDR3 DNA: TGTGCCAGCAGTCTCAGGGTTCCTGAAGCTTTCTTT; CDR3 protein: CASSLRVPEAFF
clone size: few; D gene: .; V gene: TRBV7-2; J gene: TRBJ1-2; CDR3 DNA: TGTGCCAGCAGCTTAGGAGGTTTCTCTGGCTACACCTTC; CDR3 protein: CASSLGGFSGYTF
clone size: few; D gene: TRBD1; V gene: TRBV2; J gene: TRBJ2-2; CDR3 DNA: TGTGCCAGCAGGAAACCGGGACAGGGTGTAACCGGGGAGCTGTTTTTT; CDR3 protein: CASRKPGQGVTGELFF
clone size: few; D gene: .; V gene: TRBV7-2; J gene: TRBJ2-3; CDR3 DNA: TGTGCCAGCAGCCCCCAAGGACAGTTTCCCACAGATACGCAGTATTTT; CDR3 protein: CASSPQGQFPTDTQYF
clone size: .; D gene: .; V gene: TRBV3-1; J gene: TRBJ2-5; CDR3 DNA: TGTGCCAGCAGCCAAGATGGCCAGGGAGGAGAGACCCAGTACTTC; CDR3 protein: CASSQDGQGGETQYF
clone size: few; D gene: TRBD2; V gene: TRBV5-1; J gene: TRBJ2-1; CDR3 DNA: TGCGCCAGCAGCTTGGGCGGGACTAGCGCGTACAATGAGCAGTTCTTC; CDR3 protein: CASSLGGTSAYNEQFF
clone size: few; D gene: TRBD2; V gene: TRBV7-3; J gene: TRBJ2-7; CDR3 DNA: TGTGCCAGCAGCCCCTCGGGTAGCGGGAGCACTTACGAGCAGTACTTC; CDR3 protein: CASSPSGSGSTYEQYF
clone size: many; D gene: .; V gene: TRBV7-2; J gene: TRBJ1-1; CDR3 DNA: TGTGCCAGCAGCTTAATAACAGGGAACACTGAAGCTTTCTTT; CDR3 protein: CASSLITGNTEAFF
clone size: few; D gene: TRBD2; V gene: TRBV11-1; J gene: TRBJ2-1; CDR3 DNA: TGTGCCAGCAGCTTTTCCCTAGCGGCCTTCCCTATTAGGGGTGAGCAGTTCTTC; CDR3 protein: CASSFSLAAFPIRGEQFF
clone size: few; D gene: .; V gene: TRBV7-9; J gene: TRBJ1-1; CDR3 DNA: TGTGCCAGCAAGATTGACGGGAACACTGAAGCTTTCTTT; CDR3 protein: CASKIDGNTEAFF
clone size: .; D gene: .; V gene: TRBV6-2/TRBV6-3; J gene: TRBJ1-3; CDR3 DNA: TGTGCCAGCAGGCTGGCGTGGGGAGCTGGAAACACCATATATTTT; CDR3 protein: CASRLAWGAGNTIYF
clone size: many; D gene: .; V gene: TRBV5-1; J gene: TRBJ1-2; CDR3 DNA: TGCGCCAGCAGCTTCGGCCAGGGCTATGGCTACACCTTC; CDR3 protein: CASSFGQGYGYTF
clone size: few; D gene: .; V gene: TRBV5-4; J gene: TRBJ2-6; CDR3 DNA: TGTGCCAGCAGCTTGGCGGGAGGGGGCAGGCTCTCTGGGGCCAACGTCCTGACTTTC; CDR3 protein: CASSLAGGGRLSGANVLTF
clone size: few; D gene: .; V gene: TRBV7-2; J gene: TRBJ2-6; CDR3 DNA: TGTGCCAGCAGCTTATGGGGGGATGGGGCCAACGTCCTGACTTTC; CDR3 protein: CASSLWGDGANVLTF
clone size: many; D gene: .; V gene: TRBV20-1; J gene: TRBJ2-2; CDR3 DNA: TGCAGTGCTAGAGATGAATGGGGAAAGTGGGACACCGGGGAGCTGTTTTTT; CDR3 protein: CSARDEWGKWDTGELFF
clone size: .; D gene: TRBD1; V gene: TRBV28; J gene: TRBJ2-1; CDR3 DNA: TGTGCCAGCAGTCCCGGGGACAGATTCTACAATGAGCAGTTCTTC; CDR3 protein: CASSPGDRFYNEQFF
clone size: .; D gene: TRBD2; V gene: TRBV7-6; J gene: TRBJ2-2; CDR3 DNA: TGTGCCAGCAGCTTGACACCGGGACTAGCGTTAGGGGAGCTGTTTTTT; CDR3 protein: CASSLTPGLALGELFF
clone size: .; D gene: .; V gene: TRBV28; J gene: TRBJ2-1; CDR3 DNA: TGTGCCAGCAGTTTCGGTGGGAGAAGGGGTGAGCAGTTCTTC; CDR3 protein: CASSFGGRRGEQFF
clone size: many; D gene: .; V gene: TRBV29-1; J gene: TRBJ2-3; CDR3 DNA: TGCAGCGTTGAAGCGGGAGCAGATACGCAGTATTTT; CDR3 protein: CSVEAGADTQYF
clone size: few; D gene: .; V gene: TRBV11-2; J gene: TRBJ2-2; CDR3 DNA: TGTGCCAGCAGCTTAGCCTGGAACACCGGGGAGCTGTTTTTT; CDR3 protein: CASSLAWNTGELFF
clone size: few; D gene: .; V gene: TRBV6-1; J gene: TRBJ2-2; CDR3 DNA: TGTGCCAGCAGTCCCACCGCGGGGCTCTCCGGGGAGCTGTTTTTT; CDR3 protein: CASSPTAGLSGELFF
clone size: .; D gene: TRBD1; V gene: TRBV30; J gene: TRBJ1-5; CDR3 DNA: TGTGCCTGGACAGGGGGTGGCAATCAGCCCCAGCATTTT; CDR3 protein: CAWTGGGNQPQHF
clone size: many; D gene: TRBD2; V gene: TRBV7-2; J gene: TRBJ2-1; CDR3 DNA: TGTGCCAGCAGGGGCGGGCGGGGGTCCTACAATGAGCAGTTCTTC; CDR3 protein: CASRGGRGSYNEQFF
clone size: .; D gene: .; V gene: TRBV12-3/TRBV12-4; J gene: TRBJ2-1; CDR3 DNA: TGTGCCAGCACGGGAGAGGGGGGAGGGCAGTTCTTC; CDR3 protein: CASTGEGGGQFF
clone size: .; D gene: .; V gene: TRBV7-9; J gene: TRBJ2-5; CDR3 DNA: TGTGCCAGCAGCCCCCACGGGGAGACCCAGTACTTC; CDR3 protein: CASSPHGETQYF
clone size: few; D gene: .; V gene: TRBV21-1; J gene: TRBJ1-5; CDR3 DNA: TGTGCCAGCAGCAAAGGGGGACGAGAAAGCAATCAGCCCCAGCATTTT; CDR3 protein: CASSKGGRESNQPQHF
clone size: .; D gene: TRBD1; V gene: TRBV7-2; J gene: TRBJ2-7; CDR3 DNA: TGTGCCAGCAGCTTAGAAAGGTGGGACAGGGAGTACTTC; CDR3 protein: CASSLERWDREYF
clone size: .; D gene: .; V gene: TRBV12-3/TRBV12-4; J gene: TRBJ1-1; CDR3 DNA: TGTGCCAGCAGCTCTTACGACGGCACTGAAGCTTTCTTT; CDR3 protein: CASSSYDGTEAFF
clone size: .; D gene: TRBD2; V gene: TRBV27; J gene: TRBJ2-3; CDR3 DNA: TGTGCCAGCAGCTTAGCGGGGGGGCCTTCGGATACGCAGTATTTT; CDR3 protein: CASSLAGGPSDTQYF
clone size: many; D gene: .; V gene: TRBV28; J gene: TRBJ2-3; CDR3 DNA: TGTGCCAGCAAAAGGGGCAGTCGGGATACGCAGTATTTT; CDR3 protein: CASKRGSRDTQYF
clone size: few; D gene: TRBD2; V gene: TRBV9; J gene: TRBJ2-7; CDR3 DNA: TGTGCCAGCAGCGTAGGGGCTAGCGGGAGTAACGAGCAGTACTTC; CDR3 protein: CASSVGASGSNEQYF
clone size: .; D gene: .; V gene: TRBV19; J gene: TRBJ2-2; CDR3 DNA: TGTGCCAGTAGTATACAGTGGCAGGTCACCGGGGAGCTGTTTTTT; CDR3 protein: CASSIQWQVTGELFF
clone size: .; D gene: .; V gene: TRBV27; J gene: TRBJ1-4; CDR3 DNA: TGTGCCAGCAGTCCAATGGGGCGTAATGAAAAACTGTTTTTT; CDR3 protein: CASSPMGRNEKLFF
clone size: .; D gene: .; V gene: TRBV12-3/TRBV12-4; J gene: TRBJ1-4; CDR3 DNA: TGTGCCAGCAGAGAAGGGGGGTATGTTAGTGAAAAACTGTTTTTT; CDR3 protein: CASREGGYVSEKLFF
clone size: few; D gene: .; V gene: TRBV7-2; J gene: TRBJ2-3; CDR3 DNA: TGTGCCAGCAGCTCGGATGACTCTAGCAGGACAGATACGCAGTATTTT; CDR3 protein: CASSSDDSSRTDTQYF
clone size: .; D gene: .; V gene: TRBV7-9; J gene: TRBJ2-1; CDR3 DNA: TGTGCCAGCCGCGGACTGGGGCCAAACAATGAGCAGTTCTTC; CDR3 protein: CASRGLGPNNEQFF
clone size: few; D gene: .; V gene: TRBV7-8; J gene: TRBJ2-7; CDR3 DNA: TGTGCCAGCAGCCCAGGGTTCTACGAGCAGTACTTC; CDR3 protein: CASSPGFYEQYF
clone size: .; D gene: .; V gene: TRBV7-9; J gene: TRBJ1-4; CDR3 DNA: TGTGCCAGCAGCCTATCCGGGGCTACAACTAATGAAAAACTGTTTTTT; CDR3 protein: CASSLSGATTNEKLFF
clone size: many; D gene: TRBD2; V gene: TRBV12-3/TRBV12-4; J gene: TRBJ2-3; CDR3 DNA: TGTGCCAGCAGTTTGGCGGGAGGGCGCACAGATACGCAGTATTTT; CDR3 protein: CASSLAGGRTDTQYF
clone size: many; D gene: TRBD2; V gene: TRBV5-1; J gene: TRBJ2-3; CDR3 DNA: TGCGCCAGCAGCTTAGGCGGGGGGCCAGATACGCAGTATTTT; CDR3 protein: CASSLGGGPDTQYF
clone size: .; D gene: TRBD1; V gene: TRBV30; J gene: TRBJ2-3; CDR3 DNA: TGTGCCTGGGCCCAGGGGGCCGATACGCAGTATTTT; CDR3 protein: CAWAQGADTQYF
clone size: many; D gene: .; V gene: TRBV9; J gene: TRBJ2-7; CDR3 DNA: TGTGCCAGCAGCGAGTCGACAGGTTTCTACGAGCAGTACTTC; CDR3 protein: CASSESTGFYEQYF
clone size: few; D gene: .; V gene: TRBV28; J gene: TRBJ1-2; CDR3 DNA: TGTGCCAGCAGTTCCCTCGGACGAGGCTACACCTTC; CDR3 protein: CASSSLGRGYTF
clone size: .; D gene: TRBD1; V gene: TRBV3-1; J gene: TRBJ1-5; CDR3 DNA: TGTGCCTGCAGGGCCGGGACAGGCGGATTTTATAGCAATCAGCCCCAGCATTTT; CDR3 protein: CACRAGTGGFYSNQPQHF
clone size: few; D gene: .; V gene: TRBV6-2/TRBV6-3; J gene: TRBJ2-7; CDR3 DNA: TGTGCCAGCAAAACGGGCGGAGCCCACGAGCAGTACTTC; CDR3 protein: CASKTGGAHEQYF
clone size: few; D gene: TRBD1; V gene: TRBV14; J gene: TRBJ2-2; CDR3 DNA: TGTGCCAGCAGCCGGAATCGAGGGGGCGGTTCCGGGGAGCTGTTTTTT; CDR3 protein: CASSRNRGGGSGELFF
clone size: few; D gene: TRBD1; V gene: TRBV5-1; J gene: TRBJ2-1; CDR3 DNA: TGCGCCAGCAGGCGAGGACAGGGCTACAATGAGCAGTTCTTC; CDR3 protein: CASRRGQGYNEQFF
clone size: many; D gene: .; V gene: TRBV27; J gene: TRBJ1-5; CDR3 DNA: TGTGCCAGCAGTACGGTTGGGACCGCTAGCAATCAGCCCCAGCATTTT; CDR3 protein: CASSTVGTASNQPQHF
clone size: .; D gene: TRBD2; V gene: TRBV20-1; J gene: TRBJ2-1; CDR3 DNA: TGCAGTGCCGTCTTAGCGGGGGGGCCTCAGTTCTTC; CDR3 protein: CSAVLAGGPQFF
clone size: .; D gene: .; V gene: TRBV7-2; J gene: TRBJ2-1; CDR3 DNA: TGTGCCAGCAGCCCCGCCCAAGGGAGCCTTTACAATGAGCAGTTCTTC; CDR3 protein: CASSPAQGSLYNEQFF
clone size: many; D gene: TRBD2; V gene: TRBV7-2; J gene: TRBJ2-2; CDR3 DNA: TGTGCCAGCAGCTTATTTGCTAGCGGACTGAACACCGGGGAGCTGTTTTTT; CDR3 protein: CASSLFASGLNTGELFF
clone size: .; D gene: TRBD1; V gene: TRBV28; J gene: TRBJ2-7; CDR3 DNA: TGTGCCAGCATCGACAGGGGCCGGTACGAGCAGTACTTC; CDR3 protein: CASIDRGRYEQYF